This T cell receptor beta chain comes out of a study of T-cell reconstitution after alpha-beta-depleted transplantation in children. V shed 0 bases and J shed 7 bases, with 11 bases lying between them. The CDR3 is made up of 15 amino acids. CDR1 and CDR2 (germline): SGHDT, YYEEEE. The TCRbeta library was prepared with unique molecular identifiers. A single record per CDR3 protein comes from TCRdb applying MiXCR to the PCR reads. Of about 360,000 distinct CDR3 sequences detected, about 14% appear once; the ten largest clones hold over 3.5%. This clonotype was detected ten times or more. The chain uses TRBV5-6 and TRBJ1-6, with D tentatively TRBD1 (6 bases). This material consisted of PBMCs, taken from the stem cell graft. The origin of this receptor is a human donor who donated a stem cell graft to a child with Fanconi anemia. CDR3 protein: CASSLAGGINSPLHF. The CDR3 nucleotides read TGTGCCAGCAGCTTGGCGGGGGGCATCAATTCACCCCTCCACTTT.